The source of this TCR beta chain is a study of blood T cell repertoires in COVID-19. Overall study: Sources were T cells, B-cell-depleted T cells, or PBMCs; the material itself was cDNA or gDNA.

Assay used: immunoSEQ multiplex PCR; TCRdb lists only in-frame clones, some missing. The sample has just over 300,000 clones; 85% to 90% are singletons. Clinical history as reported by participants underpinned cohort assignment. Resolution of symptoms, clearance, or two negative PCRs was present in recovered Cohort 3 donors. Trimming removed 7 bases at V and 6 bases at J, with 13 bases between. Germline assignment: CDR1 MNHNY and CDR2 SVGAGI (reference sequence). The CDR3 extends over 12 amino acids. The receptor comes from a man aged 25 to 45 who had recovered from COVID-19. The V and J genes are TRBV6-6 and TRBJ2-7; possibly TRBD1 for D (6 bases). The sample consisted of PBMCs or T cells enriched from blood (not recorded which). The CDR3 sequence is CASTHIGGEQYF. For the CDR3, the DNA is TGTGCCAGCACCCACATAGGGGGCGAGCAGTACTTC.